This TCR beta chain was obtained from a study of T-cell reconstitution after alpha-beta-depleted transplantation in children. This clonotype was seen a handful of times. Unique molecular identifiers tagged the TCRbeta library. TCRdb independently ran MiXCR on the PCR reads; one entry per CDR3 protein. The sample holds about 72,000 distinct CDR3 sequences, roughly 6.6% seen once. V dropped 1 base and J dropped 6; count of bases not matched to a gene: 14. Germline loops: CDR1 SGHVS, CDR2 FNYEAQ. CDR3 length: 17 amino acids. This clonotype was obtained from a human donor who donated a stem cell graft to a child with acute lymphoblastic leukemia. The chain uses TRBV7-6 and TRBJ2-7; TRBD1 aligns across 8 bases. The specimen was PBMCs from the stem cell graft donor, collected from the stem cell graft. The CDR3 loop is CASSLGVGQGATAEQYF. Here the CDR3 DNA reads TGTGCCAGCAGCTTAGGGGTAGGGCAGGGGGCCACCGCCGAGCAGTACTTC.